The clone carrying this T cell receptor beta chain was observed many times. Its matching antigen is unknown. The sample is drawn from a study of T cell repertoires in cytomegalovirus infection. Whole-study context: It was the public TCR beta signatures that indicated both CMV infection and matching HLA type.

The germline gives CDR1 SGHDT, CDR2 YYEEEE. V shed 0 bases and J shed 1 base, with 10 bases lying between them. The CDR3 is made up of 15 amino acids. Findings and limits, study-wide: Cumulative public TCR beta family frequency identified carriers of CMV plus the relevant HLA. Across the ex vivo response, the dominant clonotypes were HLA-C-restricted CMV-specific TCR beta clonotypes.

TCRdb re-called the reads through MiXCR, storing one row per CDR3 protein. The sample includes 150,000 to 200,000 distinct CDR3 sequences, about 20% seen only once; the top ten take less than 3.5%. The sample consisted of PBMCs. This clonotype originated in a human donor in good health (CMV status not recorded). Some clones in this sample may be carry-over from other donors' samples. The V and J genes are TRBV5-6 and TRBJ2-5, with D uncertain. The CDR3 spells CASSLVVSPQETQYF. The DNA of the CDR3 is TGTGCCAGCAGCTTGGTGGTCAGTCCCCAAGAGACCCAGTACTTC.